This T cell receptor (beta chain) was captured by sequencing in a study of a mutant IDH1 vaccine in newly diagnosed glioma. Study-level background: The treated group averaged approximately 42 years old and was around 62% male, 37.5% female. Most patients had received both radiotherapy and temozolomide, the prior options being radiotherapy, temozolomide, or both.

The assay was immunoSEQ multiplex PCR, and TCRdb's table has in-frame clones only and misses some. This table holds tens of thousands of clones, under 90% found once. Findings and caveats of the study: Pseudoprogression appeared independent of alterations in top peripheral clonotypes.

In regard to this clone: Antigen specificity is unknown.

Time point in this sample: baseline, week 1 (first vaccination visit). Treatment described: pre-vaccination baseline after standard-of-care therapy. Astrocytomas that were new, WHO grade 3 or 4, IDH1-mutant and ATRX-lost were present in the donors. The junction had 8 bases not matched to a gene; V was cut back by 6 bases and J by 5 bases. CDR1 is SGHDT, CDR2 YYEEEE, per germline. The CDR3 is 15 residues long. The TCR sequence derives from a woman between 45 and 65 years old with glioma. Here the sequenced sample was PBMCs, taken from a glioma patient treated with radiotherapy, temozolomide or both. V gene TRBV5-6 combines with J gene TRBJ1-5; 10 nucleotides line up with TRBD1. CDR3 bases: TGTGCCAGCACTGCCAACGGACAGGGGGATCAGCCCCAGCATTTT. Translation gives CASTANGQGDQPQHF.